This TCR beta chain is from a study of beta chain features in type 1 diabetes. The study's findings and limits: Across all four CD4+ subsets, people with type 1 diabetes showed modestly shorter TCRB CDR3s.

This clone was observed a few times. Its antigen is undetermined. Trimming shortened V by 6 bases and J by 8 bases, and 4 bases separated the two germline ends. The CDR3 length is 8 residues. The germline gives CDR1 DFQATT, CDR2 SNEGSKA (reference sequence). Sorted cells reached over 98% purity in every population. Of the isolated RNA, all was reverse transcribed, and so the sequenced material was expressed TCRB transcripts. About 3.6 million reads per sample on average were obtained from naive, central memory and regulatory T cell samples. The data were produced by immunoSEQ multiplex PCR, yet TCRdb's version contains in-frame clones alone and is incomplete. Altogether about 360,000 clones are present, around 12% being singletons, with the ten largest covering 0.017%.

This sequence originates from a man aged 18 to 29 in good health. Sequencing was done on a sample of naive CD4+ T cells from blood. The V and J genes are TRBV20-1 and TRBJ1-2; D ambiguous. Here the CDR3 DNA reads TGCAGTGCCTTAGGCTACACCTTC. As protein: CSALGYTF.